Listed below are T cell receptor beta chains from one sample, sequenced in a study of blood T cell repertoires in COVID-19. The assay was immunoSEQ multiplex PCR, and TCRdb's table has in-frame clones only and misses some. The sample has approximately 250,000 clones; roughly 84% are singletons. Input material: peripheral blood. The receptors originated from a human donor in a cohort sampled during active COVID-19. Each CDR3 is given with its conserved first and last residue. The D gene is left open where the match is weak. Only some rows state a clone size, as once, few, many or a class for expanded clones.

D gene	clone size	V gene	J gene	CDR3 protein	CDR3 DNA
.	.	TRBV5-6	TRBJ2-1	CASSRLPVSSYNEQFF	TGTGCCAGCAGCCGTCTACCCGTGAGCTCCTACAATGAGCAGTTCTTC
.	.	TRBV18	TRBJ1-2	CASSPGVGGTRQTGGYTF	TGTGCCAGCTCACCAGGAGTCGGGGGGACCCGCCAAACTGGGGGCTACACCTTC
TRBD1	.	TRBV4-1	TRBJ2-7	CASGRGLTDEQYF	TGCGCCAGCGGCAGGGGGCTCACCGACGAGCAGTACTTC
TRBD2	.	TRBV5-1	TRBJ2-1	CASSLYLTSGAYNEQFF	TGCGCCAGCAGCCTCTACCTAACTAGCGGAGCCTACAATGAGCAGTTCTTC
.	.	TRBV12-3/TRBV12-4	TRBJ1-2	CASRTTGDGGYTF	TGTGCCAGCAGAACTACGGGGGATGGGGGCTACACCTTC
.	few	TRBV5-1	TRBJ2-2	CASSFLEAGELFF	TGCGCCAGCAGCTTCCTAGAAGCCGGGGAGCTGTTTTTT
.	.	TRBV19	TRBJ1-1	CASIGSSMNTEAFF	TGTGCCAGTATTGGGAGCTCTATGAACACTGAAGCTTTCTTT
TRBD1	.	TRBV7-2	TRBJ1-2	CASSSNRGANYGYTF	TGTGCCAGCAGCTCGAACAGGGGGGCCAACTATGGCTACACCTTC
.	once	TRBV15	TRBJ2-6	CATSVPSGANVLTF	TGTGCCACCAGCGTTCCTTCTGGGGCCAACGTCCTGACTTTC
TRBD2	.	TRBV5-1	TRBJ2-4	CASSEASGRAKNIQYF	TGCGCCAGCAGCGAGGCTAGCGGGAGGGCCAAAAACATTCAGTACTTC
TRBD1	.	TRBV15	TRBJ2-7	CATSRATGPSYEQYF	TGTGCCACCAGCAGAGCGACAGGGCCCTCATACGAGCAGTACTTC
TRBD2	.	TRBV7-9	TRBJ2-6	CASSLGAGGPHSGANVLTF	TGTGCCAGCAGCTTAGGGGCGGGGGGCCCCCACTCTGGGGCCAACGTCCTGACTTTC
TRBD1	few	TRBV5-6	TRBJ2-2	CASSLWTGGLRTGELFF	TGTGCCAGCAGCTTGTGGACAGGGGGACTCCGGACCGGGGAGCTGTTTTTT
.	.	TRBV28	TRBJ2-7	CASSLPGKFYEQYF	TGTGCCAGCAGTCTCCCGGGGAAGTTCTACGAGCAGTACTTC
.	once	TRBV24-1	TRBJ2-3	CATGSRSNTDTQYF	TGTGCCACCGGGAGCAGGTCAAACACAGATACGCAGTATTTT
TRBD1	.	TRBV6-5	TRBJ1-2	CASRDPGGSGGYTF	TGTGCCAGCAGGGACCCAGGGGGATCTGGTGGCTACACCTTC
.	few	TRBV6-5	TRBJ1-1	CASSYEARLSTEAFF	TGTGCCAGCAGTTATGAGGCGCGGTTGAGCACTGAAGCTTTCTTT
.	.	TRBV9	TRBJ1-2	CASSPQVGGVYGYTF	TGTGCCAGCAGCCCCCAGGTGGGGGGAGTCTATGGTTACACCTTC
.	once	TRBV6-2/TRBV6-3	TRBJ1-1	CASSQTLRGTEAFF	TGTGCCAGCAGCCAGACGCTACGGGGCACTGAAGCTTTCTTT
TRBD2	.	TRBV7-9	TRBJ2-3	CASSPGTSGGFTDTQYF	TGTGCCAGCAGCCCGGGGACTAGCGGGGGATTCACAGATACGCAGTATTTT
TRBD1	.	TRBV3-1/TRBV3-2	TRBJ2-7	CASSQSRDRHYEQYF	TGTGCCAGCAGCCAATCCCGGGACAGGCACTACGAGCAGTACTTC
TRBD1	.	TRBV18	TRBJ1-1	CASDLQGDWTEAFF	TGTGCCAGCGATCTACAGGGGGACTGGACTGAAGCTTTCTTT
.	.	TRBV28	TRBJ1-3	CASSVGGSGNTIYF	TGTGCCAGCAGTGTCGGGGGCTCTGGAAACACCATATATTTT
TRBD1	.	TRBV6-4	TRBJ1-1	CASRADRGMNTEAFF	TGTGCCAGCAGGGCCGACAGGGGAATGAACACTGAAGCTTTCTTT
TRBD2	.	TRBV27	TRBJ2-7	CASSLLRGAQTYEQYF	TGTGCCAGCAGTTTGTTGCGGGGGGCACAAACCTACGAGCAGTACTTC
TRBD2	.	TRBV13	TRBJ2-5	CASSLGGLGQETQYF	TGTGCCAGCAGCTTAGGAGGACTAGGACAAGAGACCCAGTACTTC
TRBD1	.	TRBV6-4	TRBJ2-2	CASSLGTGGTGELFF	TGTGCCAGCAGCCTTGGGACAGGGGGCACCGGAGAGCTGTTTTTT